This T cell receptor (beta chain) was identified during a study of OX40 agonist ivuxolimab in advanced cancers. This CDR3 is built from 15 residues. CDR1 is SGHAT and CDR2 is FQNNGV in the germline V gene. V shed 4 bases and J 2 bases; nucleotides not matched to a gene: 8. Repertoires were generated with immunoSEQ multiplex PCR, while TCRdb's copy carries only in-frame clones and drops some. The sample lists around 70,000 clones; roughly 90% were seen once. The chain recombines TRBV11-2 with TRBJ2-7; 7 bases align to TRBD1. This sequence originates from an adult with an advanced solid tumor such as melanoma, head and neck, liver or kidney cancer. The sample in question was CD4+ or CD8+ T cells sorted from blood, obtained in a trial of the OX40 agonist ivuxolimab. CDR3 amino acids: CASSYRDRSAYEQYF. Written as DNA, the CDR3 is TGTGCCAGCAGCTACAGGGACAGATCCGCCTACGAGCAGTACTTC.